The entry below describes one T cell receptor beta chain. As yet, its antigen is unknown. This CDR3 is built from 14 residues. The germline CDR1 and CDR2 sequences are SGHRS and YFSETQ. V was trimmed by 6 bases and J by 0 bases, leaving 12 bases between them. Around 0.55 micrograms of biopsy DNA per sample underwent TCRB immunosequencing. Assay: immunoSEQ multiplex PCR; the TCRdb copy retains only in-frame clones and omits some. The profile shows approximately 27,000 clones, about four fifths of them singletons. This entry comes from a study of T cell repertoires in ileal Crohn's disease. Study-wide findings and caveats: Every patient over 26.8% clonality showed endoscopic recurrence. Clonal expansions were more frequent in active smokers than non-smokers at surgery. Mucosal expansions were suggested to be mainly CD8 T cells.

This clonotype was obtained from an adult with Crohn's disease. The sample comprised ileal tissue. The V gene is TRBV5-1, the J gene TRBJ2-5; tentative D call: TRBD2 (6 bases). The CDR3 sequence is CASTLSGYQETQYF. The CDR3 nucleotides read TGCGCCAGCACCCTCAGCGGGTACCAAGAGACCCAGTACTTC.